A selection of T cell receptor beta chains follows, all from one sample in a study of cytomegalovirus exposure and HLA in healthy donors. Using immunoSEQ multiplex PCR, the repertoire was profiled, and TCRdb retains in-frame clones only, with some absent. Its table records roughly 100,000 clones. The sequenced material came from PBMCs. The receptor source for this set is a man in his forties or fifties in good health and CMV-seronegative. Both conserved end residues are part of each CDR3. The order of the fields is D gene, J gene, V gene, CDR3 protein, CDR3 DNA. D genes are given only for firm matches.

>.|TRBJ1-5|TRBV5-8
CASSLAGQTNQPQHF
TGTGCCAGCAGCTTGGCGGGACAAACCAATCAGCCCCAGCATTTT
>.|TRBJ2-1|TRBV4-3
CASSREPKGAGVYNEQFF
TGCGCCAGCAGCCGGGAACCAAAAGGGGCCGGTGTATACAATGAGCAGTTCTTC
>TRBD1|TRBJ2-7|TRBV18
CASSPPRTGIYEQYF
TGTGCCAGCTCACCACCCAGGACAGGGATCTACGAGCAGTACTTC
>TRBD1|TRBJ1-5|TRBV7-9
CASGQGSNQPQHF
TGTGCCAGTGGACAGGGTAGCAATCAGCCCCAGCATTTT
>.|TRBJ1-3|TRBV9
CASSVGLSGNTIYF
TGTGCCAGCAGCGTAGGGCTTTCTGGAAACACCATATATTTT
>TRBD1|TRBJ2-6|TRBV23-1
CASTNDRDQSGANVLTF
TGCGCCAGCACGAACGACAGGGATCAATCTGGGGCCAACGTCCTGACTTTC
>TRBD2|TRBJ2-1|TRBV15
CATSRDGTSSYYNEQFF
TGTGCCACCAGCAGAGACGGGACTAGCTCTTACTACAATGAGCAGTTCTTC
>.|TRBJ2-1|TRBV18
CASSPPPIFSSYNEQFF
TGTGCCAGCTCACCACCACCCATCTTTAGCTCCTACAATGAGCAGTTCTTC
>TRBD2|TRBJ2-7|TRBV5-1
CASSLGGTSGVYEQYF
TGCGCCAGCAGCCTTGGAGGGACTAGCGGGGTGTACGAGCAGTACTTC
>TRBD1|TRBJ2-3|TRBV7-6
CASSSGQFFSTDTQYF
TGTGCCAGCAGCTCGGGACAGTTCTTTAGCACAGATACGCAGTATTTT
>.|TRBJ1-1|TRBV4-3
CASSQDPGNTEAFF
TGCGCCAGCAGCCAAGACCCCGGGAACACTGAAGCTTTCTTT
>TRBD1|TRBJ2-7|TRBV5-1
CASSGTGLSSYEQYF
TGCGCCAGCAGCGGGACAGGCCTCAGCTCCTACGAGCAGTACTTC
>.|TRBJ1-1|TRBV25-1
CASSPGKVAFF
TGTGCCAGCAGCCCAGGCAAGGTGGCTTTCTTT